Listed here are 14 T cell receptor beta chains from one sample, sequenced in a study of blood T cells in healthy people across ages. Then a second PCR, running roughly 7 to 11 cycles, was carried out with a sample-barcoded 5' primer and a J-beta primer mix. TCRdb passed the 5' RACE reads through MiXCR, listing each CDR3 protein once. This table has roughly 1,700,000 distinct CDR3 sequences, about 28% appearing once. Specimen: blood. These receptors came from a woman aged 25 to 39 in good health.

Note on this clonotype: Possible read error: a much larger clone is one base away. The V call is TRBV5-6, the J call TRBJ2-4; 7 bases map to TRBD1. Germline V lookup: CDR1 SGHDT, CDR2 YYEEEE. This CDR3 contains 13 residues. The CDR3 reads CASSNRQGNQQDF. DNA for the CDR3: TGTGCCAGCAGCAACCGACAGGGTAACCAGCAGGACTTC. Supplemented by reference TRBV5-6 and TRBJ2-4, the full variable domain reads DAGVTQSPTHLIKTRGQQVTLRCSPKSGHDTVSWYQQALGQGPQFIFQYYEEEERQRGNFPDRFSGHQFPNYSSELNVNALLLGDSALYLCASSNRQGNQQDFGAGTRLSVL.

This chain links TRBV29-1 with TRBJ2-5; D not resolved. With 3 bases removed from V and 9 bases from J, the gap between germline ends came to 11 bases. The CDR3 runs to 11 residues. In germline, CDR1 is SQVTM, CDR2 ANQGSEA. CDR3 DNA: TGCAGCGTTGAGGATAACTTGGCCCAGTACTTC. Translating gives CSVEDNLAQYF.

In its sample, this clonotype was seen a few times. The chain carries TRBV5-1 and TRBJ2-3, with D tentatively TRBD1 (6 bases). Germline loops: CDR1 SGHRS, CDR2 YFSETQ. V lost 0 bases and J lost 0, with 14 bases in between. The CDR3 runs 17 residues. The CDR3 spells CASSLGLGTPSTDTQYF. DNA of the CDR3: TGCGCCAGCAGCTTGGGATTGGGGACACCTAGCACAGATACGCAGTATTTT.

This sequence joins TRBV20-1 and TRBJ1-6; TRBD1 matches 7 bases. With 2 bases clipped from V and 8 bases from J, the junction kept 3 bases outside the gene matches. The CDR3 runs to 13 residues. Germline CDR1 DFQATT, CDR2 SNEGSKA (reference sequence). In DNA, the CDR3 is TGCAGTGCTAGAAGTACAGGGGATTCACCCCTCCACTTT. Protein: CSARSTGDSPLHF.

For this clonotype: A much larger clone sits a single nucleotide away, making a read error possible. J is TRBJ2-5 and V is TRBV5-1; 7 nucleotides line up with TRBD1. The CDR3 has 15 amino acids. Germline V gene sequence: CDR1 SGHRS, CDR2 YFSETQ. For the CDR3, the DNA is TGCACCAGCAAAGCCGGGACAGCCAAAGGAGAGACCCAGTACTTC. It specifies CTSKAGTAKGETQYF.

The gene calls are TRBV20-1 and TRBJ2-1; 7 nucleotides agree with TRBD1. Germline CDR1 is DFQATT and CDR2 is SNEGSKA (reference sequence). The CDR3 extends over 15 amino acids. After removal of 6 bases from V and 6 bases from J, the junction contained 14 bases not matched to a gene. The CDR3 DNA reads TGCAGTGCCCGAGGGGGCGGGCCGGCCCCCAATGAGCAGTTCTTC. Its protein is CSARGGGPAPNEQFF.

The chain employs TRBV7-2 and TRBJ2-1, with 12 bases aligning to TRBD2. Trimming removed 5 bases from V and 8 bases from J; junction bases left unmatched: 10. This CDR3 is 16 amino acids long. In germline, CDR1 is SGHTA, CDR2 FQGNSA. DNA for the CDR3: TGTGCCAGCAGCCGTAGGACTAGCGGGATTGGGTATGAGCAGTTCTTC. Its translation: CASSRRTSGIGYEQFF.

The J gene is TRBJ2-2, the V gene TRBV27; TRBD2 matches 7 bases. There are 13 residues in the CDR3. The J segment lost 2 bases and the V segment lost 9 bases, leaving 3 bases of the junction unmatched. The V gene's germline CDR1 is MNHEY and CDR2 SMNVEV (reference sequence). CDR3 region: CASEAGNTGELFF. CDR3 DNA sequence: TGTGCCAGTGAAGCGGGAAACACCGGGGAGCTGTTTTTT.

A note on this clonotype: This may stem from a read error, because a much larger clone lies one nucleotide away. V and J are TRBV28 and TRBJ2-4; the D gene is possibly TRBD1 (7 bases). Germline V gene sequence: CDR1 MDHEN, CDR2 SYDVKM. V dropped 6 bases and J dropped 9 bases, with 18 bases sitting between them. The CDR3 has 14 residues. The chain's CDR3 is CASRGSDRRAIQYF. CDR3 nucleotide sequence: TGTGCCAGCAGGGGATCGGACAGGAGGGCCATTCAGTACTTC.

The chain carries TRBV5-1 and TRBJ2-5; a possible D gene is TRBD2 (5 bases). V gave up 3 bases and J gave up 11 bases, with 20 bases separating them. Germline V lookup: CDR1 SGHRS, CDR2 YFSETQ. The CDR3 is 14 amino acids. CDR3 sequence reads: CASSSRGDSLEQYF. Here the CDR3 DNA reads TGCGCCAGCAGCTCCCGGGGTGATTCGTTAGAGCAGTACTTC.

The J gene is TRBJ2-1, the V gene TRBV15; 10 nucleotides match TRBD2. V was pared by 5 bases and J by 3 bases, with 7 bases of the junction left unmatched. CDR1 is LNHNV, CDR2 YYDKDF, per germline (reference sequence). CDR3 size: 16 residues. The CDR3 spells CATSRAGTSVYNEQFF. CDR3 DNA: TGTGCCACCAGCCGGGCCGGGACTAGCGTCTACAATGAGCAGTTCTTC.

The chain combines TRBV28 with TRBJ1-1; 10 bases line up with TRBD1. The CDR3 length is 17 residues. V lost 5 bases and J lost 0; bases outside the gene matches: 9. Germline CDR1 is MDHEN and CDR2 is SYDVKM. This CDR3 reads CASSSHGQGVMNTEAFF. In DNA, the CDR3 is TGTGCCAGCAGTAGCCACGGACAGGGGGTTATGAACACTGAAGCTTTCTTT.

The rearrangement links TRBV27 to TRBJ1-1; D is unresolved. CDR3 length: 15 amino acids. Trimming shortened V by 3 bases and J by 0 bases, and 11 bases separated the two germline ends. The germline CDR1 and CDR2 sequences are MNHEY and SMNVEV (reference sequence). Written as DNA, the CDR3 is TGTGCCAGCAGTTTGAGTAGAATCATGAACACTGAAGCTTTCTTT. It translates to CASSLSRIMNTEAFF.

This chain connects TRBV5-5 to TRBJ2-3, with 11 bases aligning to TRBD2. This CDR3 is 15 amino acids long. Per the germline V gene, CDR1 is SGHKS and CDR2 is YYEKEE (reference sequence). V lost 4 bases to trimming and J lost 5 bases; unmatched junction nucleotides: 6. CDR3 bases: TGTGCCAGCAGCCAGCATGGACTAGCGGGAGATACGCAGTATTTT. It specifies CASSQHGLAGDTQYF.